Below are 5 T cell receptor beta chains sequenced from a single sample in a study of T cell responses to AZD1222 COVID-19 vaccine. Assay: immunoSEQ multiplex PCR; the TCRdb copy retains only in-frame clones and omits some. The data contain about 97,000 clones, about 88% of them singletons. The sample here was peripheral blood, taken on day 0 of AZD1222 vaccination. These receptors were collected from an adult in good health.

The genes are TRBV6-6 and TRBJ1-4; TRBD1 is a possible D gene (6 bases). There are 17 residues in the CDR3. Germline V gene lookup returns CDR1 MNHNY and CDR2 SVGAGI (reference sequence). V gave up 5 bases and J gave up 2 bases, with 18 bases separating them. CDR3 DNA: TGTGCCAGCAGTCCATCCCCCTCAGGGGTGACTAATGAAAAACTGTTTTTT. It translates to CASSPSPSGVTNEKLFF.

The chain combines TRBV3-1 (or the pseudogene TRBV3-2) with TRBJ2-1; 7 bases line up with TRBD1. This CDR3 region has 15 residues. V shed 4 bases, J shed 6 bases, and the junction held 9 bases outside the gene matches. The germline V gene has CDR1 LGHDT and CDR2 YNNKEL (reference sequence). The CDR3 is CASSLAWGQTNEQFF. CDR3 coding DNA: TGTGCCAGCAGCCTCGCCTGGGGACAGACCAATGAGCAGTTCTTC.

This chain links TRBV5-1 with TRBJ2-5; D is tentatively TRBD1 or TRBD2 (6 bases each). Germline CDR1 SGHRS, CDR2 YFSETQ. Deletions cut 2 bases from V and 3 bases from J, with 11 bases between. This CDR3 has 14 amino acids. CDR3 DNA sequence: TGCGCCAGCAGCTTAAGGGGGGCCGAAGAGACCCAGTACTTC. Protein: CASSLRGAEETQYF.

The count of this clone is one. The rearrangement links TRBV18 to TRBJ2-3; TRBD2 matches at 7 bases. The CDR3 is made up of 16 amino acids. Trimming at V came to 1 base and at J to 1 base, leaving 5 bases not matched to a gene. Germline V CDR1 and CDR2: KGHSH, LQKENI. The CDR3, as DNA: TGTGCCAGCTCACCACTTGTGGGGGGGGGCACAGATACGCAGTATTTT. It translates to CASSPLVGGGTDTQYF.

The chain links TRBV28 to TRBJ2-5; TRBD2 matches 8 bases. Germline V gives CDR1 MDHEN, CDR2 SYDVKM. The V segment lost 6 bases and the J segment 2 bases; nucleotides outside the gene matches: 8. The CDR3 runs to 15 residues. The chain's CDR3 is CASSRTGLDQETQYF. The DNA for the CDR3 is TGTGCCAGCAGCCGGACGGGACTAGATCAAGAGACCCAGTACTTC.